These 10 T cell receptor beta chains were all obtained from the same sample, sequenced in a study of T cells in Graves' hyperthyroidism and ophthalmopathy. Researchers amplified the TCR beta CDR3 regions from RNA transcripts. The study used the HTBI primer set for a first-round RT-PCR of the TCR CDR3. TCRdb re-analysed the multiplex PCR reads in MiXCR, keeping a single row per CDR3 protein. This table has around 180,000 distinct CDR3 sequences, over 15% appearing once. The sequencing sample was made of blood. Receptors originate from a woman between 45 and 65 years old with Graves' hyperthyroidism.

This chain uses TRBV12-3 or TRBV12-4 with TRBJ2-5; 11 bases align to TRBD1. The CDR3 is 14 amino acids. V gave up 5 bases and J gave up 6 bases; unmatched junction bases: 5. The CDR3 DNA follows: TGTGCCAGCAGTATGGGACAGGGGGAAAAGACCCAGTACTTC. This codes for CASSMGQGEKTQYF.

The rearrangement links TRBV29-1 to TRBJ2-3; possibly TRBD1 or TRBD2 for D (5 bases each). Per germline, CDR1 SQVTM and CDR2 ANQGSEA. This CDR3 is 14 amino acids long. V was cut by 3 bases and J by 2 bases, with 12 bases left in between. CDR3 sequence (DNA): TGCAGCGTTGACGGGGCCCCTTACACAGATACGCAGTATTTT. It specifies CSVDGAPYTDTQYF.

This clonotype was recorded at least ten times. The V call is TRBV19, the J call TRBJ1-1; D might be TRBD1 (6 bases). The V gene lost 3 bases and the J gene lost 7 bases, with 15 bases spanning the gap. The germline V gene encodes CDR1 LNHDA and CDR2 SQIVND (reference sequence). CDR3 length: 14 amino acids. The CDR3 sequence is CASSIAGAYGEAFF. CDR3 DNA: TGTGCCAGTAGTATCGCAGGGGCGTACGGTGAAGCTTTCTTT.

This clonotype showed up many times. The rearrangement joins TRBV2 to TRBJ2-1; possibly TRBD1 for D (6 bases). Germline assignment: CDR1 SNHLY and CDR2 FYNNEI. With 4 bases removed from V and 10 bases from J, the gap between germline ends came to 11 bases. The CDR3 consists of 12 residues. CDR3 coding DNA: TGTGCCAGCAGTGGACAGGCCCAGGAGCAGTTCTTC. Translated: CASSGQAQEQFF. Variable domain in full (rest from reference TRBV2 and TRBJ2-1): EPEVTQTPSHQVTQMGQEVILRCVPISNHLYFYWYRQILGQKVEFLVSFYNNEISEKSEIFDDQFSVERPDGSNFTLKIRSTKLEDSAMYFCASSGQAQEQFFGPGTRLTVL.

The sample holds many counts of this clonotype. This rearrangement joins TRBV6-1 to TRBJ1-1; D uncertain. This CDR3 has 14 residues. Germline V lookup: CDR1 MNHNS, CDR2 SASEGT. The V end lost 5 bases, the J end lost 3 bases, and 13 bases lay between the germline ends. The CDR3 region has the DNA TGTGCCAGCAGTTCCCATGGAGGGTACACTGAAGCTTTCTTT. It is translated as CASSSHGGYTEAFF.

This clonotype was seen at least ten times. This chain joins TRBV5-1 and TRBJ1-1; D gene unclear. V lost 1 base and J lost 1, with 8 bases in between. CDR3 length equals 14 residues. Per the germline V gene, CDR1 is SGHRS and CDR2 is YFSETQ. The CDR3 DNA sequence: TGCGCCAGCAGCTTGAAGGGTGAGAACACTGAAGCTTTCTTT. This gives the protein CASSLKGENTEAFF.

This clonotype has a count of ten or more. CDR3 in amino acids: CASSPLRGYYNEQFF. The CDR3 DNA is TGTGCCAGCAGCCCCCTCAGGGGGTACTACAATGAGCAGTTCTTC. V gene TRBV7-2 combines with J gene TRBJ2-1; TRBD1 matches 7 bases. The germline gives CDR1 SGHTA, CDR2 FQGNSA. The CDR3 spans 15 residues. V trimming: 5 bases; J trimming: 3 bases; junction bases outside the gene matches: 7.

This clonotype was counted ten times or more. The chain carries TRBV7-3 and TRBJ2-1; D tentatively reads TRBD1 or TRBD2 (5 bases each). V dropped 6 bases and J dropped 1 base, with 16 bases sitting between them. The germline V gene has CDR1 SGHTA and CDR2 FQGTGA. This CDR3 spans 16 amino acids. CDR3 loop: CASSQTGTASYNEQFF. CDR3 nucleotides: TGTGCCAGCAGTCAGACCGGGACCGCTTCCTACAATGAGCAGTTCTTC.

This clonotype was counted at least ten times. The J gene is TRBJ1-5, the V gene TRBV15, with 9 bases aligning to TRBD1. V shed 1 base, J shed 2 bases, and the junction held 6 bases outside the gene matches. The germline V gene has CDR1 LNHNV and CDR2 YYDKDF (reference sequence). This CDR3 has 17 residues. The CDR3 spells CATSRGGQGLGNQPQHF. CDR3 DNA sequence: TGTGCCACCAGCAGAGGAGGACAGGGGCTGGGCAATCAGCCCCAGCATTTT.

This clonotype was observed many times. This chain uses TRBV6-6 with TRBJ1-1; no clear D. The germline V gene encodes CDR1 MNHNY and CDR2 SVGAGI (reference sequence). The CDR3 is made up of 13 amino acids. Deletions cut 0 bases from V and 4 bases from J, with 6 bases between. The CDR3 region is CASSYSQTTEAFF. CDR3 DNA sequence: TGTGCCAGCAGTTACTCTCAGACCACTGAAGCTTTCTTT.